The 27 T cell receptor beta chains given below trace back to one sample, sequenced in a study of T cell repertoires in cytomegalovirus infection. TCRdb processed the reads anew with MiXCR; each CDR3 protein has one entry. The table lists roughly 600,000 distinct CDR3 sequences, 24% of them singletons. Sequencing was performed on CD8+ T cells from PBMCs. Receptors were obtained from a human donor in good health (CMV status not recorded). Some clones in this sample may be carry-over from other donors' samples.

The chain is built from TRBV6-6 and TRBJ2-2; D is undetermined. The V end lost 2 bases, the J end lost 3 bases, and 10 bases lay between the germline ends. The CDR3 is 15 residues long. CDR1 is MNHNY, CDR2 SVGAGI, per germline (reference sequence). The CDR3 protein is CASSYNLEDTGELFF. DNA for the CDR3: TGTGCCAGCAGTTACAATTTAGAGGACACCGGGGAGCTGTTTTTT.

The rearrangement links TRBV5-1 to TRBJ2-2, with D tentatively TRBD2 (5 bases). Looked up from germline, CDR1 is SGHRS and CDR2 is YFSETQ. The ends were cut back, 1 base at V and 3 bases at J, with 10 bases in the middle. This CDR3 has 15 amino acids. The CDR3 bases are TGCGCCAGCAGCTTGTATCCGGAGGACACCGGGGAGCTGTTTTTT. Protein: CASSLYPEDTGELFF. Full variable domain (remainder filled in from reference TRBV5-1 and TRBJ2-2): KAGVTQTPRYLIKTRGQQVTLSCSPISGHRSVSWYQQTPGQGLQFLFEYFSETQRNKGNFPGRFSGRQFSNSRSEMNVSTLELGDSALYLCASSLYPEDTGELFFGEGSRLTVL.

This clonotype occurred once. Being one base from a much bigger clone, this may be a read error. This chain links TRBV7-6 with TRBJ2-7; D remains unclear. The CDR3 is made up of 13 amino acids. Trimming removed 5 bases at V and 4 bases at J, with 12 bases between. CDR1 SGHVS and CDR2 FNYEAQ come from the germline V gene. Here the CDR3 reads CASSDRVLYEQYF. CDR3 in DNA: TGTGCCAGCAGCGATAGGGTCTTATACGAGCAGTACTTC.

CDR3 protein: CASSLGILRHPYNEQFF. As DNA, the CDR3 is TGTGCCAGCAGCTTAGGTATTTTGCGTCACCCTTACAATGAGCAGTTCTTC. This chain connects TRBV7-2 to TRBJ2-1; no firm D call. Trimming stripped 1 base from V and 4 bases from J, with 17 bases between. The CDR3 spans 17 residues. Germline-derived CDR1 and CDR2 are SGHTA and FQGNSA.

This chain links TRBV20-1 with TRBJ1-4; TRBD1 matches 8 bases. From germline, CDR1 is DFQATT and CDR2 SNEGSKA (reference sequence). This CDR3 is 16 amino acids long. Losses at the gene ends were 0 bases for V and 10 bases for J; bases not matched to a gene: 13. As DNA, the CDR3 is TGCAGTGCTAGAGATATGTACGGACAGGGTGCTGGAAAACTGTTTTTT. It specifies CSARDMYGQGAGKLFF.

This clonotype was observed many times. The chain uses TRBV28 and TRBJ1-5; 7 bases agree with TRBD1. Germline V gene lookup returns CDR1 MDHEN and CDR2 SYDVKM. V was pared by 2 bases and J by 1 base, with 5 bases of the junction left unmatched. CDR3 length equals 16 residues. The CDR3 here is CASSLRDSQSNQPQHF. The CDR3 coding sequence is TGTGCCAGCAGTTTACGGGACAGCCAGAGCAATCAGCCCCAGCATTTT.

This chain connects TRBV6-1 to TRBJ2-7, with TRBD1 matching over 8 bases. The ends lost 4 bases at V and 2 bases at J; junction bases unmatched: 4. Germline values: CDR1 MNHNS, CDR2 SASEGT. This CDR3 is built from 14 residues. The CDR3 DNA reads as TGTGCCAGCAGTGGACAGGGGATGACCTACGAGCAGTACTTC. It yields the protein CASSGQGMTYEQYF.

This clonotype was seen at least ten times. This chain uses TRBV4-1 with TRBJ1-1; no reliable D call. Germline V CDR1 and CDR2: MGHRA, YSYEKL. V was trimmed by 0 bases and J by 6 bases, leaving 11 bases between them. This CDR3 contains 14 residues. The CDR3, as DNA: TGCGCCAGCAGCCAAGATCCCCTTATAGCTGAAGCTTTCTTT. It yields the protein CASSQDPLIAEAFF.

The V gene is TRBV7-9, the J gene TRBJ2-1, with D tentatively TRBD1 or TRBD2 (5 bases each). The length of the CDR3 is 16 residues. The V and J ends lost 3 bases and 8 bases respectively, with 20 bases between them. Germline-derived CDR1 and CDR2 are SEHNR and FQNEAQ (reference sequence). CDR3 nucleotides: TGTGCCAGCAGCTTTTCCCGGGACCTCTGGGATTATGAGCAGTTCTTC. Its translation is CASSFSRDLWDYEQFF. Drawing the rest from reference TRBV7-9 and TRBJ2-1, the complete variable domain is DTGVSQNPRHKITKRGQNVTFRCDPISEHNRLYWYRQTLGQGPEFLTYFQNEAQLEKSRLLSDRFSAERPKGSFSTLEIQRTEQGDSAMYLCASSFSRDLWDYEQFFGPGTRLTVL.

Concerning this clonotype: A read error may account for a junction end that differs from germline. J is TRBJ1-1 and V is TRBV4-1, with D perhaps matching TRBD1 (6 bases). The CDR3 spans 17 residues. Germline V gene lookup returns CDR1 MGHRA and CDR2 YSYEKL. The CDR3, as DNA: TGTGCCAGCAGCCAAGGGGGGTGGGAACTGATGAACACTGAAGCTTTCTTT. This sequence encodes CASSQGGWELMNTEAFF.

This clonotype was seen a few times. The chain links TRBV4-1 to TRBJ1-1; D unresolved. The CDR3 covers 16 residues. The germline gives CDR1 MGHRA, CDR2 YSYEKL. Trimming shortened V by 4 bases and J by 5 bases, and 20 bases separated the two germline ends. CDR3: CASSRTVGEVKTEAFF. The CDR3 DNA reads as TGCGCCAGCAGCCGAACCGTTGGGGAGGTAAAAACTGAAGCTTTCTTT.

This rearrangement joins TRBV7-9 to TRBJ2-1, with 7 nucleotides matching TRBD2. Germline lookup yields CDR1 SEHNR and CDR2 FQNEAQ (reference sequence). V lost 3 bases to trimming and J lost 8 bases; unmatched junction nucleotides: 10. The CDR3 is 15 amino acids. CDR3 amino acids: CASSFSGLNFDEQFF. In nucleotides, the CDR3 is TGTGCCAGCAGCTTTAGCGGGCTGAACTTCGATGAGCAGTTCTTC.

On this clonotype itself: This clone may be a read error of a much larger clone one base away. J is TRBJ2-7 and V is TRBV7-6; 9 positions match TRBD1. The CDR3 runs 15 residues. CDR1 and CDR2 (germline): SGHVS, FNYEAQ. The CDR3 sequence: CVSSPLTGGAYEQYF. CDR3 coding DNA: TGTGTCAGCAGCCCGCTGACAGGGGGTGCCTACGAGCAGTACTTC.

Worth noting for this clonotype: This may stem from a read error, because a much larger clone lies one nucleotide away. This chain connects TRBV28 to TRBJ1-4; D gene uncertain. This CDR3 contains 16 residues. Germline CDR1 and CDR2: MDHEN and SYDVKM. The CDR3 spells CTSSLYSLATNEKLFF. The CDR3 DNA follows: TGTACCAGCAGTTTATACAGCCTAGCAACTAATGAAAAACTGTTTTTT.

This clonotype was detected only a few times. The chain uses TRBV20-1 and TRBJ1-2; 7 bases line up with TRBD1. The J segment lost 1 base and the V segment lost 3 bases, leaving 20 bases of the junction unmatched. The CDR3 sequence is 19 residues long. CDR1 and CDR2 from the germline V gene are DFQATT and SNEGSKA (reference sequence). This chain's CDR3 is CSASTLHVGPGGLNYGYTF. In DNA, the CDR3 is TGCAGTGCTAGTACTTTGCATGTAGGCCCAGGGGGGCTTAACTATGGCTACACCTTC.

Only a few counts were recorded for this clonotype. The V call is TRBV5-8, the J call TRBJ2-1; TRBD1 matches at 9 bases. This CDR3 is built from 15 residues. The V and J ends lost 3 bases and 5 bases, in that order; junction bases with no gene match: 6. CDR1 is SGHTS, CDR2 YDEGEE, per germline. The CDR3 sequence is CASSSGQGPHNEQFF. The CDR3 DNA is TGTGCCAGCAGCTCGGGACAGGGTCCCCACAATGAGCAGTTCTTC. Together with reference TRBV5-8 and TRBJ2-1, the CDR3 gives the full variable domain: EAGVTQSPTHLIKTRGQQATLRCSPISGHTSVYWYQQALGLGLQFLLWYDEGEERNRGNFPPRFSGRQFPNYSSELNVNALELEDSALYLCASSSGQGPHNEQFFGPGTRLTVL.

Points on this clonotype: This could be a read error, since a much larger clone is one nucleotide away. The chain couples TRBV7-6 to TRBJ2-7; 9 bases agree with TRBD1. The V gene end was trimmed by 7 bases and the J gene end by 5 bases; junction bases not matched to a gene: 9. Germline V CDR1 and CDR2: SGHVS, FNYEAQ. The CDR3 is made up of 14 amino acids. CDR3 sequence: CASNNRTGVDEQYV. The CDR3 coding sequence is TGTGCCAGCAACAACAGGACAGGGGTCGACGAGCAGTACGTC.

Concerning this clonotype itself: A much more abundant neighbour one base away suggests this may be a read error. This chain joins TRBV28 and TRBJ2-3; 10 bases map to TRBD1. Germline CDR1 MDHEN, CDR2 SYDVKM. The V gene end was trimmed by 2 bases and the J gene end by 5 bases; junction bases not matched to a gene: 4. This CDR3 is 15 amino acids long. In DNA form, the CDR3 reads TGTGCCAGCAGTTTAGGACAGGGGGAGGTAGATACGCAGTATTTT. Translating it yields CASSLGQGEVDTQYF.

This clonotype was recorded at least ten times. This chain connects TRBV7-9 to TRBJ2-7; 9 bases line up with TRBD2. The trim removed 5 bases at V and 2 bases at J, leaving 10 bases unmatched. The CDR3 length is 16 residues. Germline V gene lookup returns CDR1 SEHNR and CDR2 FQNEAQ (reference sequence). The CDR3 loop reads CASSNESGGPPYEQYF. The CDR3 coding sequence is TGTGCCAGCAGCAACGAGAGCGGGGGGCCCCCCTACGAGCAGTACTTC.

Points on this clonotype: A much larger clone lies a single base off, so this may be a read error. The chain couples TRBV7-4 to TRBJ1-4; D is uncertain. The germline gives CDR1 SGHVT, CDR2 SQSDAQ. Trimming shortened V by 5 bases and J by 10 bases, and 20 bases separated the two germline ends. The CDR3 sequence is 15 residues long. CDR3 DNA sequence: TGTGCCAGCAGCGTCTCAGCCGCCGGCGGTGGAAAACTGTTTTTT. This codes for CASSVSAAGGGKLFF.

This clonotype was detected only a few times. The chain employs TRBV28 and TRBJ2-7, with TRBD1 matching 7 bases. Trimming removed 6 bases from V and 4 bases from J; junction bases left unmatched: 6. Germline loops: CDR1 MDHEN, CDR2 SYDVKM. The CDR3 is 13 amino acids. The CDR3 bases are TGTGCCAGCAGCGCCGAGGGACAGTACGAGCAGTACGTC. Its translation: CASSAEGQYEQYV.

This clonotype was seen many times. The chain employs TRBV6-1 and TRBJ1-1; tentative D call: TRBD1 (6 bases). V gave up 4 bases and J gave up 6 bases, with 12 bases separating them. The germline V gene encodes CDR1 MNHNS and CDR2 SASEGT. This CDR3 spans 13 amino acids. CDR3 region: CASSARQVSEAFF. In DNA, the CDR3 is TGTGCCAGCAGTGCGCGACAGGTCTCTGAAGCTTTCTTT.

The sample holds a few counts of this clonotype. The V and J genes are TRBV10-3 and TRBJ2-3, with 9 bases identical to TRBD2. Trimming took 2 bases from V and 2 from J; bases not matched to a gene: 2. CDR3 length: 15 residues. Germline V lookup: CDR1 ENHRY, CDR2 SYGVKD. The DNA for the CDR3 is TGTGCCATCAGTGAGAGGACTAGCGCCACAGATACGCAGTATTTT. Protein: CAISERTSATDTQYF.

This clonotype was recorded at least ten times. This chain uses TRBV7-2 with TRBJ2-1; D is perhaps TRBD2 (5 bases). The germline CDR1 and CDR2 sequences are SGHTA and FQGNSA. The CDR3 has 15 amino acids. Trimming took off 5 bases at V and 1 base at J, with 12 bases between the two ends. The chain's CDR3 is CASSGASGSYNEQFF. The CDR3 region has the DNA TGTGCCAGCAGCGGAGCCAGCGGTTCCTACAATGAGCAGTTCTTC.

This chain connects TRBV29-1 to TRBJ2-1; unclear D gene. The V gene lost 5 bases and the J gene lost 3 bases, with 14 bases spanning the gap. This CDR3 comprises 14 residues. CDR1 SQVTM and CDR2 ANQGSEA come from the germline V gene. The CDR3 DNA is TGCAGCGTTCTAAAGTCGCTGAACTACAATGAGCAGTTCTTC. This sequence encodes CSVLKSLNYNEQFF.

This clonotype was counted at least ten times. The V and J genes are TRBV7-9 and TRBJ2-1, with D maybe TRBD1 (5 bases). The V end lost 3 bases, the J end lost 4 bases, and 10 bases lay between the germline ends. The CDR3 loop spans 14 amino acids. The germline gives CDR1 SEHNR, CDR2 FQNEAQ (reference sequence). CDR3 region: CASSFDSDYNEQFF. The CDR3 DNA is TGTGCCAGCAGCTTCGACAGCGATTACAATGAGCAGTTCTTC.

The sample holds a few counts of this clonotype. This chain connects TRBV7-9 to TRBJ1-2; D uncertain. Trimming stripped 7 bases from V and 4 bases from J, with 16 bases between. From germline, CDR1 is SEHNR and CDR2 FQNEAQ (reference sequence). The CDR3 is 14 amino acids. CDR3: CASTTKSSSYGYTF. As DNA, the CDR3 is TGTGCCAGCACCACGAAGAGCTCAAGCTATGGCTACACCTTC.